In this sample, the clone carrying this T cell receptor beta chain turned up once. Its target is not known. The V end was cut by 1 base, the J end by 5 bases, with 8 bases between. Germline V gene data show CDR1 as SGHTA and CDR2 as FQGTGA. CDR3 size: 13 residues. This specimen comes from a study of cytomegalovirus exposure and HLA in healthy donors. With 60 Vbeta and 13 Jbeta primers, the PCR was carried out. The protocol was immunoSEQ multiplex PCR, while the TCRdb copy is restricted to in-frame clones and leaves out a portion. The data show roughly 180,000 clones, 70% to 80% seen once. Notes on the study in general: CMV serostatus stood as the only immune exposure information on hand. TCR beta sequences reportedly predicted most subjects' HLA-A and HLA-B alleles accurately.

The sample was PBMCs. The genes are TRBV7-3 and TRBJ1-1, with D uncertain. The clonotype was recovered from a woman aged 60 to 75 in good health and CMV-seropositive. The DNA of the CDR3 is TGTGCCAGCAGCTTAATACGGGAAACTGAAGCTTTCTTT. Amino acids: CASSLIRETEAFF.